Below are 21 T cell receptor beta chains sequenced from a single sample in a study of T cells expressing NK-cell markers. Reanalyzing the 5' RACE reads, TCRdb keeps one entry per CDR3 protein, without DNA. The listing records about 460,000 distinct CDR3 sequences. Sequenced material: blood T cells: a sorted CD56 or NKG2C T cell subset, CD4+ or CD8+ T cells, or bulk PBMC T cells (not recorded which). These receptors originate from a woman aged 45-65 years in good health.

The rearrangement joins TRBV19 to TRBJ2-3. Germline loops: CDR1 LNHDA, CDR2 SQIVND (reference sequence). The CDR3 contains 15 residues. CDR3 in amino acids: CASSIGVGGTDTQYF. Looking up the rest from reference TRBV19 and TRBJ2-3 gives the full variable domain: DGGITQSPKYLFRKEGQNVTLSCEQNLNHDAMYWYRQDPGQGLRLIYYSQIVNDFQKGDIAEGYSVSREKKESFPLTVTSAQKNPTAFYLCASSIGVGGTDTQYFGPGTRLTVL.

This rearrangement joins TRBV6-5 to TRBJ2-2. This CDR3 is 14 amino acids long. CDR1 is MNHEY, CDR2 SVGAGI, per germline. The CDR3 here is CASSYESATGELFF.

J is TRBJ1-5 and V is TRBV20-1; the TCRdb call, TRBD1, lacks DNA for checking. There are 13 residues in the CDR3. The germline gives CDR1 DFQATT, CDR2 SNEGSKA (reference sequence). This CDR3 is CSALDSGPGPQHF.

The J gene is TRBJ2-1, the V gene TRBV6-5; checking the TCRdb D call of TRBD2 is not possible without DNA. Germline lookup yields CDR1 MNHEY and CDR2 SVGAGI. This CDR3 spans 15 amino acids. The CDR3 loop reads CASSAQRVQLNEQFF.

The chain uses TRBV10-3 and TRBJ2-7; TCRdb calls TRBD2, which cannot be checked without DNA. The CDR3 covers 16 residues. Germline loops: CDR1 ENHRY, CDR2 SYGVKD. The CDR3 spells CAISDPRGGGPYEQYF.

The J gene is TRBJ2-1, the V gene TRBV3-1; the D call of TRBD1 rests on TCRdb alone, since no DNA is present to check it. The CDR3 is made up of 18 amino acids. CDR1 LGHDT and CDR2 YNNKEL come from the germline V gene (reference sequence). The CDR3: CASSHYMGGLPSYNEQFF.

The chain's CDR3 is CASSLMQGLVLEQYF. The chain employs TRBV5-1 and TRBJ2-7; the TCRdb call, TRBD1, lacks DNA for checking. The CDR3 extends over 15 amino acids. The germline V gene has CDR1 SGHRS and CDR2 YFSETQ.

The rearrangement links TRBV6-2 or TRBV6-3 to TRBJ2-1; the D call from TCRdb, TRBD2, cannot be confirmed without DNA. In germline, CDR1 is MNHEY, CDR2 SVGEGT. The CDR3 covers 17 residues. CDR3 protein: CASSYSPTSGVYNEQFF.

The chain combines TRBV11-3 with TRBJ2-1; there is no DNA to check the TCRdb D call of TRBD2. The germline CDR1 and CDR2 sequences are SGHNT and YENEEA. This CDR3 region has 15 residues. This CDR3 is CASSSRTSALNEQFF.

The chain recombines TRBV12-3 or TRBV12-4 with TRBJ1-1; no DNA is available, so the TRBD1 call from TCRdb remains unchecked. The CDR3 is 17 amino acids. CDR3 residues: CASSWDRGPVLNTEAFF.

This chain connects TRBV7-9 to TRBJ2-1; TCRdb reports TRBD1, a call that lacks DNA to check it against. This CDR3 is built from 15 residues. Per the germline V gene, CDR1 is SEHNR and CDR2 is FQNEAQ (reference sequence). This chain's CDR3 is CASRAGQGALREQFF. Full variable domain (remainder filled in from reference TRBV7-9 and TRBJ2-1): DTGVSQNPRHKITKRGQNVTFRCDPISEHNRLYWYRQTLGQGPEFLTYFQNEAQLEKSRLLSDRFSAERPKGSFSTLEIQRTEQGDSAMYLCASRAGQGALREQFFGPGTRLTVL.

The chain employs TRBV4-2 and TRBJ2-3; with no DNA, the TCRdb D assignment of TRBD1 cannot be verified. The CDR3 has 15 residues. Germline CDR1 reads LGHNA; CDR2 reads YNFKEQ. CDR3 sequence reads: CASSQDEPGGDTQYF.

The rearrangement links TRBV20-1 to TRBJ2-5; TCRdb picks TRBD1, but there is no DNA to check that call. CDR1 and CDR2 (germline): DFQATT, SNEGSKA (reference sequence). The CDR3 is 15 residues long. CDR3 protein: CSASVARTAQETQYF.

This rearrangement joins TRBV5-5 to TRBJ1-2. CDR1 and CDR2 from the germline V gene are SGHKS and YYEKEE (reference sequence). The CDR3 totals 11 residues. The CDR3 region is CASSLHYGYTF.

The chain carries TRBV6-5 and TRBJ2-7; TCRdb outputs TRBD2, but without DNA this stays unchecked. Germline assignment: CDR1 MNHEY and CDR2 SVGAGI. CDR3 length: 17 amino acids. The CDR3 sequence is CASSYPLAGGLNYEQYF.

The gene calls are TRBV5-5 and TRBJ2-7; TCRdb's assignment of TRBD2 cannot be checked, as there is no DNA. Looked up from germline, CDR1 is SGHKS and CDR2 is YYEKEE (reference sequence). The CDR3 extends over 13 amino acids. CDR3 in amino acids: CASTISGRAGQYF.

The V call is TRBV3-1, the J call TRBJ2-1; the D call of TRBD1 rests on TCRdb alone, since no DNA is present to check it. From germline, CDR1 is LGHDT and CDR2 YNNKEL (reference sequence). The length of the CDR3 is 16 residues. CDR3: CASTQRGAVAYNEQFF.

The chain couples TRBV21-1 to TRBJ2-4; TCRdb designates TRBD2, a call that cannot be tested without DNA. TRBV21-1 represents a pseudogene. This CDR3 has 16 residues. CDR3 loop: CASSKAKREMRDIQYF.

CDR3 in amino acids: CSAFSQGRYGYTF. The chain couples TRBV20-1 to TRBJ1-2; TCRdb's D gene call, TRBD1, goes unchecked for lack of DNA. CDR1 and CDR2 (germline): DFQATT, SNEGSKA (reference sequence). The CDR3 totals 13 residues.

V is TRBV5-1 and J is TRBJ1-2; TCRdb proposes TRBD1, but this gene call is untestable without DNA. Germline V gene data show CDR1 as SGHRS and CDR2 as YFSETQ. The CDR3 covers 16 residues. Here the CDR3 reads CASSKRDRGWGYGYTF.

The CDR3 reads CSASGDGSSYEQYF. The chain is built from TRBV20-1 and TRBJ2-7; TCRdb picks TRBD1, but there is no DNA to check that call. Germline CDR1 and CDR2: DFQATT and SNEGSKA (reference sequence). The CDR3 sequence is 14 residues long.